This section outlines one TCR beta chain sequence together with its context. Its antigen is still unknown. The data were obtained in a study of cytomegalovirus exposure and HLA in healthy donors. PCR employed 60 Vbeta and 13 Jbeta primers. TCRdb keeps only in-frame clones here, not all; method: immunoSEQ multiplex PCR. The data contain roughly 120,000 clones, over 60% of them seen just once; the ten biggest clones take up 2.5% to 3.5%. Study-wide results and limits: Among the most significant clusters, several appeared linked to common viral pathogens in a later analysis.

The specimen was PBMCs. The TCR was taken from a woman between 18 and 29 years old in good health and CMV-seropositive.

CDR3 sequence reads: CASSESPGLEFKELFF. CDR3 nucleotides: TGCGCCAGCAGCGAGTCGCCGGGACTAGAGTTTAAGGAGCTGTTTTTT. This sequence joins TRBV5-1 and TRBJ2-2; 8 nucleotides line up with TRBD2. The CDR3 has 16 amino acids. J gave up 10 bases and V 4 bases, and 15 bases lay outside the gene matches. Germline V gives CDR1 SGHRS, CDR2 YFSETQ.